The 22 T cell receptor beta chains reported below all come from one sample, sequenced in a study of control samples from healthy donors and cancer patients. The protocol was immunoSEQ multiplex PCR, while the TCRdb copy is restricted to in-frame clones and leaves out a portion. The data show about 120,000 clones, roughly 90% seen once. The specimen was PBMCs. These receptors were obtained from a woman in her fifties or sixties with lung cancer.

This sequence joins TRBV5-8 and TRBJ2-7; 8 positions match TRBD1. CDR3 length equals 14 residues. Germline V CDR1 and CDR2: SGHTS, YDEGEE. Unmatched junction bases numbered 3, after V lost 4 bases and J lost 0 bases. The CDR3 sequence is CASSRGQGSYEQYF. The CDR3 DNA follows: TGTGCCAGCAGCCGAGGACAGGGCTCCTACGAGCAGTACTTC.

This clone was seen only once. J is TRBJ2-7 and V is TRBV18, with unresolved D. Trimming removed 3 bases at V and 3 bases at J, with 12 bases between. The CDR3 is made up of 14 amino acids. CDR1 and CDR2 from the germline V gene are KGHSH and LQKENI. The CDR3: CASSPTVTRYEQYF. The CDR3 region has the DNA TGTGCCAGCTCACCTACAGTGACCCGCTACGAGCAGTACTTC. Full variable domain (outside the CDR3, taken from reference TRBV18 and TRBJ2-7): NAGVMQNPRHLVRRRGQEARLRCSPMKGHSHVYWYRQLPEEGLKFMVYLQKENIIDESGMPKERFSAEFPKEGPSILRIQQVVRGDSAAYFCASSPTVTRYEQYFGPGTRLTVT.

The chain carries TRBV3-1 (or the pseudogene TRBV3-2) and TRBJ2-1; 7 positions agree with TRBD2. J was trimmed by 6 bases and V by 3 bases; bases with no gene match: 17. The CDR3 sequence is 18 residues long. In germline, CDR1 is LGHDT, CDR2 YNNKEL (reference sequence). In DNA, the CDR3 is TGTGCCAGCAGCCAGGATCTAGCGGAGCTCTCAGTCAGCAATGAGCAGTTCTTC. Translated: CASSQDLAELSVSNEQFF.

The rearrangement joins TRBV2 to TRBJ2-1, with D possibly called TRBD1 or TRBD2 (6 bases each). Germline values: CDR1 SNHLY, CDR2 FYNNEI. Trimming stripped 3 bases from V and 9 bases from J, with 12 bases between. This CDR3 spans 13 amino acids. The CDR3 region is CASSDRGVGEQFF. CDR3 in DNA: TGTGCCAGCAGTGATAGGGGGGTTGGTGAGCAGTTCTTC. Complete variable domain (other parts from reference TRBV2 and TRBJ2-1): EPEVTQTPSHQVTQMGQEVILRCVPISNHLYFYWYRQILGQKVEFLVSFYNNEISEKSEIFDDQFSVERPDGSNFTLKIRSTKLEDSAMYFCASSDRGVGEQFFGPGTRLTVL.

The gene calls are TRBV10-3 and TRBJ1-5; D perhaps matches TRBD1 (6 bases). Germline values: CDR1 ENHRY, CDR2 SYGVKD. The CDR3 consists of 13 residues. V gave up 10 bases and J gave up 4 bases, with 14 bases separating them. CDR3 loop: CATRGEGNQPQHF. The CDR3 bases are TGTGCCACCAGGGGTGAGGGAAATCAGCCCCAGCATTTT.

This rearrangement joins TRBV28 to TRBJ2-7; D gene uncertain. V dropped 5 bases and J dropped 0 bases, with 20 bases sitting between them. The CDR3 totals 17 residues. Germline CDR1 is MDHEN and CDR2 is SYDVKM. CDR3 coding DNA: TGTGCCAGCAGTGGGCAAGTCGTTGGGGATAGCTCCTACGAGCAGTACTTC. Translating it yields CASSGQVVGDSSYEQYF.

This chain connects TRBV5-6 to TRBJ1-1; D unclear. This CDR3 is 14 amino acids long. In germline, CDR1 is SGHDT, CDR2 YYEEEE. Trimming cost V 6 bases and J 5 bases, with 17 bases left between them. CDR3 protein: CASTDFEMETEAFF. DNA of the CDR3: TGTGCCAGCACCGACTTCGAGATGGAAACTGAAGCTTTCTTT.

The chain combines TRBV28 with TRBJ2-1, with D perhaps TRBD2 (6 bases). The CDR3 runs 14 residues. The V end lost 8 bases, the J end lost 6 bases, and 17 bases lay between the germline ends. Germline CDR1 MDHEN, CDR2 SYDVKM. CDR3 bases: TGTGCCAGCGGTGGACTACCCCCTATCAATGAGCAGTTCTTC. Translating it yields CASGGLPPINEQFF.

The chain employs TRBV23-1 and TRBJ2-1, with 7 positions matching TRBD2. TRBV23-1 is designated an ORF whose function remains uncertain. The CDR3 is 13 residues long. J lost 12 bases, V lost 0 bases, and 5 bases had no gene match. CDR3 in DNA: TGCGCCAGCAGTCAATCGGGACTATGTGTGCAGTTCTTC. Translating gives CASSQSGLCVQFF.

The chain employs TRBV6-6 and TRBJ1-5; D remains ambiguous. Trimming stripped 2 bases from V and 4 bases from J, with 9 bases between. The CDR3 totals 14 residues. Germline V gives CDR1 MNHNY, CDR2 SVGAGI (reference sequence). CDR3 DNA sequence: TGTGCCAGCAGTTACCTTTTGGAAAATCAGCCCCAGCATTTT. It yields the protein CASSYLLENQPQHF.

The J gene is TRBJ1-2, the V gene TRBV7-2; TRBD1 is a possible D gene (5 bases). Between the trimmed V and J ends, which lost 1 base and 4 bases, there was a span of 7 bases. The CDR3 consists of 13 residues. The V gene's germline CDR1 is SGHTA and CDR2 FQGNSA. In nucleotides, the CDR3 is TGTGCCAGCAGCTTAGAACAGGTCTATGGCTACACCTTC. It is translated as CASSLEQVYGYTF. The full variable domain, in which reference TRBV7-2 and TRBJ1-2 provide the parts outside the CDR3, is GAGVSQSPSNKVTEKGKDVELRCDPISGHTALYWYRQSLGQGLEFLIYFQGNSAPDKSGLPSDRFSAERTGGSVSTLTIQRTQQEDSAVYLCASSLEQVYGYTFGSGTRLTVV.

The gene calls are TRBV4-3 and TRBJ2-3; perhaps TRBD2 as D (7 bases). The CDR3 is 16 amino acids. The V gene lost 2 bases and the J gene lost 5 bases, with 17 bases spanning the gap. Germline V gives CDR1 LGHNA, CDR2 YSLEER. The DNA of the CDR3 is TGCGCCAGCAGCCAATACTCGGCGGGGGCCGGAGATACGCAGTATTTT. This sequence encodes CASSQYSAGAGDTQYF.

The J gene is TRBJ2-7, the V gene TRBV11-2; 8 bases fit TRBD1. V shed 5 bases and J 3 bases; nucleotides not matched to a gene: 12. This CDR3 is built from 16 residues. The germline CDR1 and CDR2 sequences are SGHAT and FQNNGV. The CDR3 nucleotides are TGTGCCAGCAGCCCTATAGCGCGACAGGGGCGCTACGAGCAGTACTTC. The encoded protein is CASSPIARQGRYEQYF.

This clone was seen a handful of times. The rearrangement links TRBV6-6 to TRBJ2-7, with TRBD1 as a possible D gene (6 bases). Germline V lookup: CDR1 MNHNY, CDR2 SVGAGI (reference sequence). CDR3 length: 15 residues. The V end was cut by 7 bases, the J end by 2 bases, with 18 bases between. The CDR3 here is CASTTLRTATYEQYF. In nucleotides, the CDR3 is TGTGCCAGCACGACCCTTAGGACAGCCACCTACGAGCAGTACTTC.

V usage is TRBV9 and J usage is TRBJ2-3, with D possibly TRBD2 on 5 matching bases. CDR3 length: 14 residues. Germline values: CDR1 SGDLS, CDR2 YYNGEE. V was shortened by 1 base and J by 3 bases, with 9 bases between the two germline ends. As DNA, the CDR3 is TGTGCCAGCAGCGTATTGGACTCTACAGATACGCAGTATTTT. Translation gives CASSVLDSTDTQYF. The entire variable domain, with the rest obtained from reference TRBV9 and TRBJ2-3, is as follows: DSGVTQTPKHLITATGQRVTLRCSPRSGDLSVYWYQQSLDQGLQFLIQYYNGEERAKGNILERFSAQQFPDLHSELNLSSLELGDSALYFCASSVLDSTDTQYFGPGTRLTVL.

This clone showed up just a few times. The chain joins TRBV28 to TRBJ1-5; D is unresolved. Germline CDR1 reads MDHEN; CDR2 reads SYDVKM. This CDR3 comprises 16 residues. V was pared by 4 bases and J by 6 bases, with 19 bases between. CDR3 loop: CASSSTLKVFGQPQHF. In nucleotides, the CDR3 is TGTGCCAGCAGTTCGACCTTGAAGGTGTTTGGTCAGCCCCAGCATTTT.

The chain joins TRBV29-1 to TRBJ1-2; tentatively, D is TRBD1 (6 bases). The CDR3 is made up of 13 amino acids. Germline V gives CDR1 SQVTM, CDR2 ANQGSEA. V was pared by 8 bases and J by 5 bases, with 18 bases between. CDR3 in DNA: TGCAGCATCACCACCGGGACAATTTATGGCTACACCTTC. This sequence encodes CSITTGTIYGYTF.

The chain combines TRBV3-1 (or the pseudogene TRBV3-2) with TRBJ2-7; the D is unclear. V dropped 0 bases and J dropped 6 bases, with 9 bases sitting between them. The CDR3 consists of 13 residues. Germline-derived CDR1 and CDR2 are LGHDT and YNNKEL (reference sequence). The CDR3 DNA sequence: TGTGCCAGCAGCCAAGATAGGGTCTCCGAGCAGTACTTC. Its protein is CASSQDRVSEQYF.

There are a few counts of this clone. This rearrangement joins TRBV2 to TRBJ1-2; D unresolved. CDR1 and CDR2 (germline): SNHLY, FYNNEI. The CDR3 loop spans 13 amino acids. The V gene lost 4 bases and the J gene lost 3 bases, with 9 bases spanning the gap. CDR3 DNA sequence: TGTGCCAGCAGTGTCCGAGGGCACTATGGCTACACCTTC. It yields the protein CASSVRGHYGYTF. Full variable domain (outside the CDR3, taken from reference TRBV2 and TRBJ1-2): EPEVTQTPSHQVTQMGQEVILRCVPISNHLYFYWYRQILGQKVEFLVSFYNNEISEKSEIFDDQFSVERPDGSNFTLKIRSTKLEDSAMYFCASSVRGHYGYTFGSGTRLTVV.

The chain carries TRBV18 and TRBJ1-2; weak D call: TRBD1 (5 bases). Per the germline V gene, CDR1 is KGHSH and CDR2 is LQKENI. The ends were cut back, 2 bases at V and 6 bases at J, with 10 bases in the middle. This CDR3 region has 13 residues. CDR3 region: CASSPVGRDGYTF. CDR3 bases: TGTGCCAGCTCACCAGTTGGCAGGGATGGCTACACCTTC.

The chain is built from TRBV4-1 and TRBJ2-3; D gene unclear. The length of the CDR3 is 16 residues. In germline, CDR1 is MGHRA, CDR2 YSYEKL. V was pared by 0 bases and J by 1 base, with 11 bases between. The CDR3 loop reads CASSQDWSPRTDTQYF. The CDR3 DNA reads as TGCGCCAGCAGCCAAGATTGGAGCCCCCGCACAGATACGCAGTATTTT.

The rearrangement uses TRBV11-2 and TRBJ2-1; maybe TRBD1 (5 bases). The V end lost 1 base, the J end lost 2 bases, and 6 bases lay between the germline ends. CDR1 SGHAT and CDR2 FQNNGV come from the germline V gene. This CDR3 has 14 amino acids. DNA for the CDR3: TGTGCCAGCAGCTTAGTGGACACCTACAATGAGCAGTTCTTC. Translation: CASSLVDTYNEQFF. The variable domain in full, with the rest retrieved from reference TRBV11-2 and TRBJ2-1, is EAGVAQSPRYKIIEKRQSVAFWCNPISGHATLYWYQQILGQGPKLLIQFQNNGVVDDSQLPKDRFSAERLKGVDSTLKIQPAKLEDSAVYLCASSLVDTYNEQFFGPGTRLTVL.